This T cell receptor beta chain emerged from a study of blood T cell repertoires in COVID-19 (dated by TCRdb to about 2020). Broadly, across the study: Samples from collaborators originated in the United States, Italy and Spain and spanned both the acute and convalescent phases of COVID-19. Where available, HLA class I and class II types were obtained from metadata supplied by the sample provider rather than from assay-based typing. The repertoires were released in a freely available public database intended as a resource for research on the immune response to SARS-CoV-2. Samples were obtained from the ongoing ImmuneRACE study (first 160 participants) and from 1,254 subjects provided by 6 global collaborators. The material from the prospective study consisted of cDNA or gDNA derived from T cells, B-cell-depleted T cells, or PBMCs. Deeply sampled blood TCRbeta repertoires from subjects exposed to, actively infected with, or recovered from COVID-19 were included in the dataset. Nearly every sample came with metadata listing a de-identified subject ID, COVID-19 status, age in years and sex. Findings and caveats that apply to the study as a whole: Clinical and demographic metadata were provided uncurated, with the amount varying by source and participant.

Between the V and J ends, shortened by 4 bases and 0 bases respectively, the junction contains 16 bases. The CDR3 measures 17 amino acids from cysteine to phenylalanine. Of all the DNA, just the CDR3 is kept, 51 bases in frame from base 1. The CDR1 and CDR2 encoded by the germline V gene are KGHDR and SFDVKD. This clone was seen a handful of times. This receptor's antigen is unknown. No qualities accompany the bases; no much larger clone lies one base away. Each collaborating institution followed its own protocols to collect whole blood in K2EDTA tubes. For TCRbeta analysis, collaborators shipped samples in one of three forms: frozen whole blood, isolated PBMCs, or DNA extracted from either of those sample types. TCRbeta CDR3 regions were amplified from genomic DNA using the immunoSEQ Assay, a bias-controlled multiplex PCR. Regarding the original processing steps: Nucleated cell counts per sample were estimated from amplification of reference gene primers within the assay. Sequence reads were collapsed and filtered to measure the absolute abundance of every unique TCRbeta CDR3 rearrangement. For each sample, productive Simpson clonality was calculated as the square root of Simpson's diversity index across productive rearrangements. In TCRdb, the immuneACCESS table is reduced to in-frame sequences with V and J assigned. These tables do not hold every clone; where another copy was compared, an unresolved V gene accounts for under half, and the others remain unexplained. That table gives V, J and clone size, and the DNA gave D and trimming. In all, the sample holds tens of thousands of clones, and approximately 89% of those were seen once. The biggest ten clones account for roughly 2.3% of the sample.

The chain is encoded by TRBV24-1 joined to TRBJ2-3; TRBD1 is perhaps the D gene, given 6 matching bases. Sequences were obtained from peripheral blood. The sequence was obtained from a man aged 50-60 years with acute or convalescent COVID-19. CDR3 protein: CATSDPRQAPSTDTQYF. The DNA reads TGTGCCACCAGTGACCCAAGACAGGCCCCTAGCACAGATACGCAGTATTTT.